Presented here are 18 T cell receptor beta chains from one specimen sequenced in a study of human T cells and chemical hapten exposure. Time point: patch test 3, about 24 weeks after DPC sensitization. Treatment: therapeutic diphenylcyclopropenone sensitization with weekly scalp DPC. One entry per CDR3 protein results from TCRdb running MiXCR on the RACE reads. Of 95,000 to 150,000 distinct CDR3 sequences in the sample, over 9% were seen once. The material was whole blood, obtained in connection with sensitization to the hapten diphenylcyclopropenone (DPC). These receptors all come from a woman aged 45-65 years with alopecia areata. Some clones in this sample may be carry-over from other donors' samples.

This clonotype was found a few times. This chain joins TRBV12-3 or TRBV12-4 and TRBJ1-3; 9 nucleotides line up with TRBD1. The CDR3 consists of 16 residues. V shed 7 bases and J 2 bases; nucleotides not matched to a gene: 9. CDR3 sequence (DNA): TGTGCCAGCACCATGGGAGGACAGGGGACTGGAAACACCATATATTTT. Translating gives CASTMGGQGTGNTIYF.

Many counts were recorded for this clonotype. This chain connects TRBV5-5 to TRBJ2-7; the D is unclear. V lost 4 bases to trimming and J lost 0 bases, with 11 bases between them. Germline-derived CDR1 and CDR2 are SGHKS and YYEKEE (reference sequence). CDR3 length equals 14 residues. This CDR3 is CASSRTKASYEQYF. CDR3 coding DNA: TGTGCCAGCAGCAGGACCAAGGCCTCCTACGAGCAGTACTTC.

This clonotype was observed many times. V and J are TRBV18 and TRBJ2-2; TRBD2 is a possible D gene (5 bases). CDR3 length: 14 residues. Between the trimmed V and J ends, which lost 2 bases and 5 bases, there was a span of 9 bases. Per the germline V gene, CDR1 is KGHSH and CDR2 is LQKENI. The CDR3 loop is CASSPKRGTGELFF. The CDR3 DNA reads as TGTGCCAGCTCACCAAAAAGAGGGACCGGGGAGCTGTTTTTT. Using reference TRBV18 and TRBJ2-2 for the parts outside the CDR3, the full variable domain is NAGVMQNPRHLVRRRGQEARLRCSPMKGHSHVYWYRQLPEEGLKFMVYLQKENIIDESGMPKERFSAEFPKEGPSILRIQQVVRGDSAAYFCASSPKRGTGELFFGEGSRLTVL.

This clonotype was recorded a few times. The chain has TRBV6-2 or TRBV6-3 and TRBJ2-5, with 8 bases aligning to TRBD1. CDR3 size: 14 residues. Germline V lookup: CDR1 MNHEY, CDR2 SVGEGT. The junction had 8 bases not matched to a gene; V was cut back by 6 bases and J by 5 bases. The CDR3 region is CASRYDRGGETQYF. CDR3 sequence (DNA): TGTGCCAGCAGGTACGACAGGGGCGGCGAGACCCAGTACTTC.

This clonotype appeared a few times. The chain has TRBV2 and TRBJ1-5, with TRBD1 as a possible D gene (5 bases). Germline values: CDR1 SNHLY, CDR2 FYNNEI. The CDR3 spans 17 residues. V was cut by 3 bases and J by 1 base, with 16 bases left in between. This CDR3 reads CASSEIQVGLSNQPQHF. The CDR3 nucleotides read TGTGCCAGCAGTGAGATACAGGTTGGATTGAGCAATCAGCCCCAGCATTTT.

This chain links TRBV6-2 or TRBV6-3 with TRBJ1-5; D ambiguous. CDR3 length: 19 residues. With 6 bases removed from V and 0 bases from J, the gap between germline ends came to 24 bases. Germline V lookup: CDR1 MNHEY, CDR2 SVGEGT. CDR3 in DNA: TGTGCCAGCAGCCTCCCCGACTCTAGTCTTTCCTATAGCAATCAGCCCCAGCATTTT. Residues: CASSLPDSSLSYSNQPQHF.

The chain uses TRBV18 and TRBJ2-5; D might be TRBD2 (5 bases). Germline CDR1 is KGHSH and CDR2 is LQKENI. V lost 4 bases and J 1 base, leaving 13 bases between the germline ends. This CDR3 contains 15 residues. The chain's CDR3 is CASSLARRPQETQYF. CDR3 coding DNA: TGTGCCAGCTCACTAGCCAGGAGGCCCCAAGAGACCCAGTACTTC.

The V and J genes are TRBV9 and TRBJ1-1; the match to TRBD1 covers 9 bases. The CDR3 has 15 residues. CDR1 is SGDLS, CDR2 YYNGEE, per germline. Trimming cost V 0 bases and J 7 bases; bases outside gene matches: 7. The CDR3 spells CASSVETGGQFEAFF. CDR3 in DNA: TGTGCCAGCAGCGTAGAGACAGGGGGACAGTTTGAAGCTTTCTTT. Using reference TRBV9 and TRBJ1-1 for the parts outside the CDR3, the full variable domain is DSGVTQTPKHLITATGQRVTLRCSPRSGDLSVYWYQQSLDQGLQFLIQYYNGEERAKGNILERFSAQQFPDLHSELNLSSLELGDSALYFCASSVETGGQFEAFFGQGTRLTVV.

This clonotype has a count of ten or more. The chain recombines TRBV10-2 with TRBJ2-1, with 10 positions matching TRBD2. V lost 7 bases, J lost 0 bases, and 3 bases stayed unmatched. CDR1 is WSHSY, CDR2 SAAADI, per germline. The CDR3 spans 15 residues. CDR3 sequence: CASTGLADSYNEQFF. CDR3 DNA: TGCGCCAGCACAGGACTAGCGGACTCCTACAATGAGCAGTTCTTC.

Many counts were recorded for this clonotype. V is TRBV29-1 and J is TRBJ1-1; possibly TRBD1 for D (6 bases). From germline, CDR1 is SQVTM and CDR2 ANQGSEA. Trimming removed 6 bases from V and 4 bases from J, with 15 bases in between. CDR3 length equals 13 residues. The CDR3: CSVIQGEGTEAFF. As DNA, the CDR3 is TGCAGCGTGATACAGGGAGAAGGCACTGAAGCTTTCTTT.

This clonotype was seen many times. This chain links TRBV9 with TRBJ2-7, with 11 bases identical to TRBD1. CDR3 length equals 16 residues. Losses at the gene ends were 3 bases for V and 3 bases for J; bases not matched to a gene: 8. Per germline, CDR1 SGDLS and CDR2 YYNGEE. CDR3 sequence reads: CASSENGGQGGYEQYF. The CDR3 coding sequence is TGTGCCAGCAGCGAAAACGGGGGACAGGGGGGCTACGAGCAGTACTTC.

For this clonotype: It may be a read error: a sequence one base away is much more abundant. The V gene is TRBV7-8, the J gene TRBJ2-1; 9 positions match TRBD1. Germline V gives CDR1 SGHVS, CDR2 FQNEAQ. This CDR3 spans 14 amino acids. The V gene end was trimmed by 5 bases and the J gene end by 7 bases; junction bases not matched to a gene: 6. The DNA of the CDR3 is TGTGCCAGCAGCCCCGGGGACAGGGCTAATGAGCAGTTCTTC. Encoded protein: CASSPGDRANEQFF.

The chain combines TRBV29-1 with TRBJ2-5; TRBD2 matches at 9 bases. J lost 0 bases, V lost 7 bases, and 3 bases had no gene match. The CDR3 extends over 13 amino acids. Germline V gives CDR1 SQVTM, CDR2 ANQGSEA. In nucleotides, the CDR3 is TGCAGCGGCAGACTAGCGGACCAAGAGACCCAGTACTTC. Protein: CSGRLADQETQYF.

This clonotype has a count of ten or more. This sequence joins TRBV5-1 and TRBJ1-1; D is uncertain. This CDR3 has 13 residues. Trimming took 1 base from V and 1 from J, leaving 5 bases between them. Germline V gene lookup returns CDR1 SGHRS and CDR2 YFSETQ. The CDR3 here is CASSLPGNTEAFF. In DNA form, the CDR3 reads TGCGCCAGCAGCTTGCCAGGGAACACTGAAGCTTTCTTT. Full variable domain (outside the CDR3, taken from reference TRBV5-1 and TRBJ1-1): KAGVTQTPRYLIKTRGQQVTLSCSPISGHRSVSWYQQTPGQGLQFLFEYFSETQRNKGNFPGRFSGRQFSNSRSEMNVSTLELGDSALYLCASSLPGNTEAFFGQGTRLTVV.

The genes are TRBV29-1 and TRBJ1-4; 7 nucleotides align to TRBD1. The CDR3 length is 14 residues. Losses at the gene ends were 7 bases for V and 6 bases for J; bases not matched to a gene: 11. Per germline, CDR1 SQVTM and CDR2 ANQGSEA. This chain's CDR3 is CSAQKTGRYEKLFF. CDR3 bases: TGCAGCGCGCAAAAGACAGGGCGGTATGAAAAACTGTTTTTT.

This clonotype was counted ten times or more. The rearrangement uses TRBV28 and TRBJ1-6; 9 positions agree with TRBD1. V shed 7 bases and J 1 base; nucleotides not matched to a gene: 5. CDR1 and CDR2 from the germline V gene are MDHEN and SYDVKM. CDR3 length equals 16 residues. The CDR3 spells CASNPGQGSYNSPLHF. Here the CDR3 DNA reads TGTGCCAGCAATCCGGGACAGGGTTCCTATAATTCACCCCTCCACTTT.

The CDR3 DNA is TGCAGTGCTAGGTCCTTTGGCGCTACCTACGAGCAGTACTTC. Translated: CSARSFGATYEQYF. This rearrangement joins TRBV20-1 to TRBJ2-7; D unresolved. The CDR3 sequence is 14 residues long. Germline V lookup: CDR1 DFQATT, CDR2 SNEGSKA (reference sequence). V was shortened by 3 bases and J by 2 bases, with 14 bases between the two germline ends.

This clonotype was detected a few times. The rearrangement links TRBV28 to TRBJ1-5, with 9 positions matching TRBD1. Trimming took 6 bases from V and 2 from J; bases not matched to a gene: 8. This CDR3 is built from 16 residues. The V gene's germline CDR1 is MDHEN and CDR2 SYDVKM. For the CDR3, the DNA is TGTGCCAGCAGACCAGACAGGGGGGCGGGCAATCAGCCCCAGCATTTT. Translation gives CASRPDRGAGNQPQHF.